The 17 T cell receptor beta chains in this list originate from one sample, sequenced in a study of blood T cell repertoires in COVID-19 (dated by TCRdb to the early 2020s). Library preparation used the immunoSEQ multiplex PCR assay. This immuneACCESS table, as held by TCRdb, lists in-frame sequences with V and J called but not all clones. Of the missing ones, under half trace to an unresolved V gene in checked studies; the others have no known cause. This sample has about 140,000 clones in its table, and around 90% of those were observed once. The ten top clones hold more than 9% of the sample. The sample taken for sequencing was peripheral blood. All receptors derive from a man aged 55 to 70 with active or convalescent COVID-19.

The rearrangement links TRBV7-9 to TRBJ1-2, with TRBD1 identical over 7 bases. This CDR3 contains 14 residues. Losses at the gene ends were 5 bases for V and 4 bases for J; bases not matched to a gene: 7. Germline lookup yields CDR1 SEHNR and CDR2 FQNEAQ (reference sequence). This CDR3 reads CASSLTGVPYGYTF. DNA for the CDR3: TGTGCCAGCAGCCTCACAGGGGTTCCCTATGGCTACACCTTC.

In DNA form, the CDR3 reads TGTGCCAGCAGTCCCCTCGGGGCAGGAGGGTACAATGAGCAGTTCTTC. It encodes CASSPLGAGGYNEQFF. This chain links TRBV11-2 with TRBJ2-1, with TRBD2 as a possible D gene (6 bases). Germline V gene sequence: CDR1 SGHAT, CDR2 FQNNGV. Trimming shortened V by 6 bases and J by 4 bases, and 19 bases separated the two germline ends. The length of the CDR3 is 16 residues.

The chain is built from TRBV5-4 and TRBJ1-2; 9 nucleotides line up with TRBD1. Unmatched junction bases numbered 3, after V lost 0 bases and J lost 6 bases. The CDR3 is 14 residues long. Germline CDR1 is SGHNT and CDR2 is YYREEE (reference sequence). In nucleotides, the CDR3 is TGTGCCAGCAGCTTGGTAGGACAGGGGCATGGCTACACCTTC. Residues: CASSLVGQGHGYTF.

The gene calls are TRBV9 and TRBJ2-1, with TRBD2 matching over 7 bases. Germline values: CDR1 SGDLS, CDR2 YYNGEE. The CDR3 length is 16 residues. V shed 3 bases and J 0 bases; nucleotides not matched to a gene: 6. CDR3 residues: CASSAGGSSSYNEQFF. The CDR3 DNA follows: TGTGCCAGCAGCGCGGGAGGATCGAGCTCCTACAATGAGCAGTTCTTC.

V gene TRBV28 combines with J gene TRBJ1-6, with 7 positions matching TRBD1. The junction had 5 bases not matched to a gene; V was cut back by 8 bases and J by 7 bases. Per the germline V gene, CDR1 is MDHEN and CDR2 is SYDVKM. CDR3 length equals 13 residues. CDR3 amino acids: CASLSQGNSPLHF. The DNA of the CDR3 is TGTGCCAGCCTATCACAGGGGAATTCACCCCTCCACTTT.

The V and J genes are TRBV28 and TRBJ1-2; D ambiguous. This CDR3 has 12 amino acids. The germline V gene has CDR1 MDHEN and CDR2 SYDVKM. V lost 5 bases, J lost 3 bases, and 7 bases lay in between. The CDR3 spells CASSLRDYGYTF. In DNA form, the CDR3 reads TGTGCCAGCAGTCTGCGGGACTATGGCTACACCTTC.

A single count supports this clone. V gene TRBV9 combines with J gene TRBJ2-1; 13 bases are shared with TRBD2. The junction had 8 bases not matched to a gene; V was cut back by 4 bases and J by 7 bases. CDR1 and CDR2 from the germline V gene are SGDLS and YYNGEE. This CDR3 comprises 16 residues. The CDR3 DNA reads TGTGCCAGCAGCATACGGACTAGCGGGAGTCTGAATGAGCAGTTCTTC. This gives the protein CASSIRTSGSLNEQFF.

The J gene is TRBJ1-3, the V gene TRBV6-5; D remains ambiguous. The V end lost 6 bases, the J end lost 0 bases, and 12 bases lay between the germline ends. This CDR3 spans 15 amino acids. Germline-derived CDR1 and CDR2 are MNHEY and SVGAGI. CDR3 bases: TGTGCCAGCAGACCCACAGTAGACTCTGGAAACACCATATATTTT. Translation: CASRPTVDSGNTIYF.

The chain is built from TRBV5-3 and TRBJ1-5; 7 bases align to TRBD1. TRBV5-3 is an ORF for which the function is uncertain. The trim removed 4 bases at V and 4 bases at J, leaving 11 bases unmatched. This CDR3 is 16 amino acids long. This chain's CDR3 is CARSTRDREQNQPQHF. CDR3 in DNA: TGTGCCAGAAGCACCCGGGACAGAGAGCAAAATCAGCCCCAGCATTTT.

V gene TRBV10-3 combines with J gene TRBJ1-2; perhaps TRBD1 as D (5 bases). V dropped 4 bases and J dropped 8 bases, with 14 bases sitting between them. From germline, CDR1 is ENHRY and CDR2 SYGVKD. This CDR3 has 13 amino acids. Here the CDR3 DNA reads TGTGCCATCAGTGTAGACGGCGGGGGAGGCTACACCTTC. It translates to CAISVDGGGGYTF.

The J gene is TRBJ2-1, the V gene TRBV13; TRBD1 matches 9 bases. The germline gives CDR1 PRHDT, CDR2 FYEKMQ (reference sequence). This CDR3 is built from 15 residues. V lost 5 bases, J lost 2 bases, and 4 bases stayed unmatched. The CDR3 region has the DNA TGTGCCAGCAGCAACCGGGACAGGGCCTACAATGAGCAGTTCTTC. It encodes CASSNRDRAYNEQFF.

The chain couples TRBV28 to TRBJ1-5, with TRBD1 identical over 7 bases. The CDR3 runs 14 residues. Unmatched junction bases numbered 9, after V lost 8 bases and J lost 5 bases. Germline values: CDR1 MDHEN, CDR2 SYDVKM. DNA of the CDR3: TGTGCCAGCGGTGGGACAGTAAGGGATCAGCCCCAGCATTTT. Its translation is CASGGTVRDQPQHF.

This chain uses TRBV11-2 with TRBJ2-2; D gene uncertain. Germline V lookup: CDR1 SGHAT, CDR2 FQNNGV. V lost 2 bases, J lost 4 bases, and 11 bases lay in between. The CDR3 length is 15 residues. DNA of the CDR3: TGTGCCAGCAGCTTATCCCCGGTAGCCACCGGGGAGCTGTTTTTT. Residues: CASSLSPVATGELFF. The variable domain in full, completed from reference TRBV11-2 and TRBJ2-2, reads EAGVAQSPRYKIIEKRQSVAFWCNPISGHATLYWYQQILGQGPKLLIQFQNNGVVDDSQLPKDRFSAERLKGVDSTLKIQPAKLEDSAVYLCASSLSPVATGELFFGEGSRLTVL.

This rearrangement joins TRBV24-1 to TRBJ2-3; D is possibly TRBD1 (7 bases). Germline V gene lookup returns CDR1 KGHDR and CDR2 SFDVKD. V gave up 4 bases and J gave up 0 bases, with 13 bases separating them. This CDR3 contains 16 residues. CDR3 DNA sequence: TGTGCCACCAGTGACCTGACAGGGACTAGCACAGATACGCAGTATTTT. This translates into CATSDLTGTSTDTQYF.

The chain uses TRBV28 and TRBJ2-2; D may be TRBD1 (5 bases). The CDR3 spans 12 residues. V lost 7 bases and J lost 4, with 7 bases in between. CDR1 MDHEN and CDR2 SYDVKM come from the germline V gene. The DNA for the CDR3 is TGTGCCAGCAAGGGGTTCACCGGGGAGCTGTTTTTT. Translated: CASKGFTGELFF.

This rearrangement joins TRBV6-5 to TRBJ2-7; D is undetermined. Germline V lookup: CDR1 MNHEY, CDR2 SVGAGI. The length of the CDR3 is 14 residues. The ends were cut back, 6 bases at V and 4 bases at J, with 16 bases in the middle. Here the CDR3 reads CASRAPGQTYEQYF. Written as DNA, the CDR3 is TGTGCCAGCAGGGCCCCGGGTCAAACTTACGAGCAGTACTTC.

This chain links TRBV27 with TRBJ1-6; possibly TRBD1 for D (5 bases). Trimming shortened V by 6 bases and J by 2 bases, and 11 bases separated the two germline ends. CDR3 length: 15 amino acids. Germline V gene lookup returns CDR1 MNHEY and CDR2 SMNVEV (reference sequence). The CDR3 DNA is TGTGCCAGCAGGGTCGGGGGGACCTATAATTCACCCCTCCACTTT. It encodes CASRVGGTYNSPLHF.